The 18 T cell receptor beta chains below were found in one sample sequenced in a study of shared clonotypes between healthy human individuals. Clones were read by immunoSEQ multiplex PCR, and TCRdb kept only the in-frame ones, dropping some. The table lists more than 2,000,000 clones, over 90% of them singletons. Sequencing was performed on naive CD4+ T cells from PBMCs. The sample's subset: CD45RA+ positively selected. The receptors derive from a man between 18 and 35 years old in good health. Some clones in this sample may be carry-over from other donors' samples.

The chain is built from TRBV9 and TRBJ1-2; D might be TRBD1 (5 bases). Between the trimmed V and J ends, which lost 2 bases and 4 bases, there was a span of 12 bases. Germline V gene sequence: CDR1 SGDLS, CDR2 YYNGEE. CDR3 length: 14 amino acids. CDR3 protein: CASSVPGPTYGYTF. The CDR3 DNA sequence: TGTGCCAGCAGCGTCCCGGGACCTACCTATGGCTACACCTTC.

The rearrangement links TRBV28 to TRBJ2-5; D perhaps matches TRBD1 (5 bases). This CDR3 contains 15 residues. Germline CDR1 reads MDHEN; CDR2 reads SYDVKM. With 4 bases removed from V and 3 bases from J, the gap between germline ends came to 15 bases. CDR3 nucleotides: TGTGCCAGCAGTTCCCGCCCCGACAGCAAAGAGACCCAGTACTTC. Its translation: CASSSRPDSKETQYF.

V usage is TRBV29-1 and J usage is TRBJ2-2; 11 bases line up with TRBD2. From germline, CDR1 is SQVTM and CDR2 ANQGSEA. The junction had 5 bases not matched to a gene; V was cut back by 5 bases and J by 6 bases. The CDR3 runs to 14 residues. In nucleotides, the CDR3 is TGCAGCGTTTGGTCTAGCGGGAGGTCCGGGGAGCTGTTTTTT. Amino acids: CSVWSSGRSGELFF.

The gene calls are TRBV7-2 and TRBJ2-5; 8 bases agree with TRBD2. This CDR3 is 16 amino acids long. CDR1 is SGHTA, CDR2 FQGNSA, per germline. J gave up 5 bases and V 0 bases, and 8 bases lay outside the gene matches. The CDR3 coding sequence is TGTGCCAGCAGCTTAGCGGGCGGGAGGCTCGGTGAGACCCAGTACTTC. Protein: CASSLAGGRLGETQYF. The complete variable domain, with remaining parts taken from reference TRBV7-2 and TRBJ2-5, reads GAGVSQSPSNKVTEKGKDVELRCDPISGHTALYWYRQSLGQGLEFLIYFQGNSAPDKSGLPSDRFSAERTGGSVSTLTIQRTQQEDSAVYLCASSLAGGRLGETQYFGPGTRLLVL.

The chain links TRBV28 to TRBJ2-1, with 12 bases aligning to TRBD2. The length of the CDR3 is 15 residues. V trimming: 4 bases; J trimming: 7 bases; junction bases outside the gene matches: 5. CDR1 and CDR2 (germline): MDHEN, SYDVKM. DNA for the CDR3: TGTGCCAGCAGTTCCTCTAGCGGGAGGGCAAATGAGCAGTTCTTC. Amino acid sequence: CASSSSSGRANEQFF.

The V gene is TRBV19, the J gene TRBJ2-2, with no clear D. Trimming shortened V by 1 base and J by 1 base, and 10 bases separated the two germline ends. CDR1 LNHDA and CDR2 SQIVND come from the germline V gene (reference sequence). The CDR3 is 16 amino acids. CDR3 DNA sequence: TGTGCCAGTAGTATAGCCGCGGTAATGAACACCGGGGAGCTGTTTTTT. Translated: CASSIAAVMNTGELFF.

V gene TRBV5-6 combines with J gene TRBJ1-1; D uncertain. The ends were cut back, 4 bases at V and 5 bases at J, with 18 bases in the middle. The CDR3 extends over 15 amino acids. Germline V gene lookup returns CDR1 SGHDT and CDR2 YYEEEE. The CDR3 DNA follows: TGTGCCAGCAGCCTGCCGGGAGGGCCGCTGACTGAAGCTTTCTTT. As protein: CASSLPGGPLTEAFF.

The chain combines TRBV2 with TRBJ1-1, with 9 positions matching TRBD1. The germline gives CDR1 SNHLY, CDR2 FYNNEI. V shed 6 bases and J 0 bases; nucleotides not matched to a gene: 2. This CDR3 has 14 residues. The DNA for the CDR3 is TGTGCCAGCAGATGGGACAGGGTGAACACTGAAGCTTTCTTT. Translated: CASRWDRVNTEAFF.

The V gene is TRBV25-1, the J gene TRBJ2-2; a weak D match, TRBD2 (6 bases). CDR1 is MGHDK and CDR2 is SYGVNS in the germline V gene. Trimming removed 1 base at V and 6 bases at J, with 18 bases between. The CDR3 covers 17 residues. The CDR3 coding sequence is TGTGCCAGCAGTGAATGGCGTAGCGGCAGTGGGGCCGGGGAGCTGTTTTTT. Residues: CASSEWRSGSGAGELFF. Based on the CDR3 plus reference TRBV25-1 and TRBJ2-2, the full variable domain is EADIYQTPRYLVIGTGKKITLECSQTMGHDKMYWYQQDPGMELHLIHYSYGVNSTEKGDLSSESTVSRIRTEHFPLTLESARPSHTSQYLCASSEWRSGSGAGELFFGEGSRLTVL.

The V and J genes are TRBV18 and TRBJ2-7, with D perhaps matching TRBD1 (5 bases). This CDR3 comprises 14 residues. Trimming removed 1 base at V and 0 bases at J, with 7 bases between. CDR1 is KGHSH, CDR2 LQKENI, per germline. As DNA, the CDR3 is TGTGCCAGCTCACCACAGGGGTACTCCTACGAGCAGTACTTC. Protein product: CASSPQGYSYEQYF.

Points on this clone: Other DNA sequences in this specimen translate into the identical CDR3. The V and J genes are TRBV18 and TRBJ2-7, with 9 bases aligning to TRBD1. The germline CDR1 and CDR2 sequences are KGHSH and LQKENI. V lost 3 bases, J lost 3 bases, and 3 bases stayed unmatched. CDR3 length: 14 residues. The CDR3 spells CASSPTGQGYEQYF. The CDR3 nucleotides read TGTGCCAGCTCACCTACGGGACAGGGCTACGAGCAGTACTTC.

The V gene is TRBV28, the J gene TRBJ2-4; 7 nucleotides match TRBD2. The CDR3 has 16 residues. The V segment lost 5 bases and the J segment 7 bases; nucleotides outside the gene matches: 14. CDR1 is MDHEN and CDR2 is SYDVKM in the germline V gene. The CDR3 spells CASSQRLAATWNIQYF. The CDR3 DNA follows: TGTGCCAGCAGTCAAAGGCTAGCGGCAACATGGAACATTCAGTACTTC.

The chain joins TRBV7-3 to TRBJ2-4; D is ambiguous. The length of the CDR3 is 15 residues. V lost 3 bases to trimming and J lost 8 bases, with 17 bases between them. CDR1 and CDR2 (germline): SGHTA, FQGTGA. Written as DNA, the CDR3 is TGTGCCAGCAGCTTGGGTGGTGCCGAGACGGACATTCAGTACTTC. It encodes CASSLGGAETDIQYF.

The chain uses TRBV30 and TRBJ1-5, with D possibly TRBD1 on 5 matching bases. V was pared by 8 bases and J by 6 bases, with 14 bases between. The CDR3 consists of 12 residues. Germline V gives CDR1 GTSNPN, CDR2 SVGIG (reference sequence). In nucleotides, the CDR3 is TGTGCCGCCAACAGGCCAGGTCAGCCCCAGCATTTT. This gives the protein CAANRPGQPQHF.

The chain has TRBV5-1 and TRBJ2-7; possibly TRBD2 for D (6 bases). V dropped 4 bases and J dropped 5 bases, with 16 bases sitting between them. This CDR3 comprises 14 residues. Germline CDR1 and CDR2: SGHRS and YFSETQ. CDR3: CASSAAGTLNEQYF. The CDR3 coding sequence is TGCGCCAGCAGCGCCGCCGGGACTCTCAACGAGCAGTACTTC.

The chain carries TRBV29-1 and TRBJ1-1; no firm D call. Germline assignment: CDR1 SQVTM and CDR2 ANQGSEA. Trimming stripped 4 bases from V and 6 bases from J, with 15 bases between. The CDR3 extends over 13 amino acids. In DNA form, the CDR3 reads TGCAGCGTTGCTGGACGGCAGAGGGCTGAAGCTTTCTTT. The encoded protein is CSVAGRQRAEAFF.

This clone was seen more than once but under ten times. This chain uses TRBV6-1 with TRBJ1-5; D remains ambiguous. The CDR3 runs 13 residues. Germline lookup yields CDR1 MNHNS and CDR2 SASEGT. The germline V and J ends were trimmed by 8 bases and 0 bases, with 8 bases remaining between them. CDR3 in DNA: TGTGCCAGCCAGTTTGCTAGCAATCAGCCCCAGCATTTT. It specifies CASQFASNQPQHF.

The chain combines TRBV7-9 with TRBJ2-6, with a weak D call TRBD1 (5 bases). From germline, CDR1 is SEHNR and CDR2 FQNEAQ (reference sequence). This CDR3 contains 17 residues. V shed 5 bases and J shed 0 bases, with 14 bases lying between them. CDR3 in DNA: TGTGCCAGCAGCCGAAGGGGTGGTTACTCTGGGGCCAACGTCCTGACTTTC. Protein: CASSRRGGYSGANVLTF.